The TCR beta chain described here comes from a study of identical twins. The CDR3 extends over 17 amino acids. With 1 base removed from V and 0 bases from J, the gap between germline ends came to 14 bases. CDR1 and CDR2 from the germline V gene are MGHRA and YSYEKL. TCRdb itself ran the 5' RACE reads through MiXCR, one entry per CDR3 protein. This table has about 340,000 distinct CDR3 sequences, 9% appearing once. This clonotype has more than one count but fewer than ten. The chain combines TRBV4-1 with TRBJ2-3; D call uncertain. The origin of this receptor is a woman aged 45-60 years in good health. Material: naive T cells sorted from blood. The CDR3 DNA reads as TGCGCCAGCAGCCAAGTCGCGACTTCTTATAGCACAGATACGCAGTATTTT. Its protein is CASSQVATSYSTDTQYF.